A selection of T cell receptor beta chains follows, all from one sample in a study of preoperative IRX-2 immunotherapy in early breast cancer. Here immunoSEQ multiplex PCR was the method, and the copy in TCRdb shows in-frame clones only, minus some. The table has 75,000 to 100,000 clones, 86% seen once. The material sequenced was tumor tissue, taken after IRX-2 immunotherapy. These receptors originate from a human donor with breast cancer. The CDR3 runs from the conserved cysteine through the conserved F or W. D genes are given only for firm matches. For some rows the clone size is stated as once, few or many, or as a class when expanded; others skip it.

-	-	TRBV19	TRBJ1-1	CASSIASMNTEAFF	TGTGCCAGTAGTATCGCGAGCATGAACACTGAAGCTTTCTTT
-	TRBD1	TRBV2	TRBJ1-4	CASRGGQVAGEKLFF	TGTGCCAGCAGGGGAGGACAGGTTGCGGGGGAAAAACTGTTTTTT
-	-	TRBV19	TRBJ1-2	CASAGDSANYGYTF	TGTGCCAGTGCCGGGGACTCAGCTAACTATGGCTACACCTTC
-	TRBD1	TRBV11-3	TRBJ1-5	CASSSHRGGQPQHF	TGTGCCAGCAGCTCCCACAGGGGAGGTCAGCCCCAGCATTTT
-	TRBD1	TRBV6-8	TRBJ1-3	CASRWAGTGSRNTIYF	TGTGCCAGCAGGTGGGCCGGGACAGGCTCAAGAAACACCATATATTTT
-	TRBD1	TRBV6-8	TRBJ2-7	CASSSTGTGVYEQYF	TGTGCCAGCAGTTCTACCGGGACAGGGGTTTACGAGCAGTACTTC
-	-	TRBV5-1	TRBJ2-2	CASSLAANTGELFF	TGCGCCAGCAGCTTGGCCGCCAACACCGGGGAGCTGTTTTTT
-	-	TRBV7-8	TRBJ1-1	CASSLFGETNTEAFF	TGTGCCAGCAGCTTATTCGGGGAGACGAACACTGAAGCTTTCTTT
once	TRBD1	TRBV7-7	TRBJ2-1	CASSFFTGGFYNEQFF	TGTGCCAGCAGTTTTTTTACAGGGGGCTTCTACAATGAGCAGTTCTTC
-	-	TRBV28	TRBJ1-5	CASSLTIDNQPQHF	TGTGCCAGCAGCCTGACAATTGACAATCAGCCCCAGCATTTT
-	-	TRBV28	TRBJ2-2	CASNFGGGPTNTGELFF	TGTGCCAGCAATTTCGGAGGGGGCCCGACGAACACCGGGGAGCTGTTTTTT
few	-	TRBV30	TRBJ1-2	CAWSEGSLNYGYTF	TGTGCCTGGAGTGAAGGTTCTCTTAACTATGGCTACACCTTC
once	-	TRBV10-2	TRBJ1-1	CASSASPGETEAFF	TGCGCCAGCAGTGCTTCACCGGGGGAGACTGAAGCTTTCTTT
-	TRBD1	TRBV5-1	TRBJ2-2	CASRSGQGAGELFF	TGCGCCAGCAGATCGGGACAGGGGGCCGGGGAGCTGTTTTTT
-	-	TRBV6-8	TRBJ2-1	CASSYSTGANEQFF	TGTGCCAGCAGTTACTCGACCGGAGCCAATGAGCAGTTCTTC
-	-	TRBV28	TRBJ2-1	CASSLDLLSRFF	TGTGCCAGCAGTTTAGACCTGCTCAGTCGGTTCTTC
-	TRBD1	TRBV29-1	TRBJ2-7	CSVGGRGPEQYF	TGCAGCGTTGGGGGCAGGGGGCCCGAGCAGTACTTC
-	-	TRBV7-6	TRBJ2-3	CASSQEGQGGTDTQYF	TGTGCCAGCAGCCAAGAGGGGCAGGGAGGCACAGATACGCAGTATTTT
-	TRBD1	TRBV5-1	TRBJ1-2	CASSLARTGAGGYTF	TGCGCCAGCAGCTTGGCCCGGACAGGGGCGGGTGGCTACACCTTC
-	TRBD1	TRBV29-1	TRBJ1-4	CSVVQGNEKLFF	TGCAGCGTTGTACAGGGGAATGAAAAACTGTTTTTT
-	-	TRBV28	TRBJ2-7	CASSPGDIVGEQYF	TGTGCCAGCAGTCCGGGGGACATCGTAGGCGAGCAGTACTTC
-	TRBD1	TRBV6-8	TRBJ2-5	CASDSQGVAGRKETQYF	TGTGCCAGCGACTCTCAGGGGGTAGCAGGGCGTAAAGAGACCCAGTACTTC
-	-	TRBV5-1	TRBJ1-5	CASSLGGADPNQPQHF	TGCGCCAGCAGCTTGGGGGGCGCGGATCCGAATCAGCCCCAGCATTTT
-	-	TRBV6-7	TRBJ1-2	CASSATDGYTF	TGTGCCAGCAGTGCGACGGATGGCTACACCTTC
-	-	TRBV23-1	TRBJ2-7	CASSFGGSVYEQYF	TGCGCCAGCAGCTTCGGAGGATCTGTCTACGAGCAGTACTTC
-	-	TRBV5-1	TRBJ1-5	CASSPLGHDQPQHF	TGCGCCAGCAGCCCCCTGGGACATGACCAGCCCCAGCATTTT
-	-	TRBV11-3	TRBJ2-1	CASSLESLINNEQFF	TGTGCCAGCAGCTTAGAATCACTTATCAACAATGAGCAGTTCTTC
-	-	TRBV30	TRBJ2-3	CAWSMGDSLNTDTQYF	TGTGCCTGGAGTATGGGGGACTCTCTGAACACAGATACGCAGTATTTT
-	-	TRBV18	TRBJ2-5	CASSPGAETQYF	TGTGCCAGCTCACCAGGGGCGGAGACCCAGTACTTC
once	-	TRBV28	TRBJ2-1	CASSLIGWNEQFF	TGTGCCAGCAGTTTAATAGGGTGGAATGAGCAGTTCTTC
-	-	TRBV19	TRBJ1-6	CANRPGTVNSPLHF	TGTGCCAATAGGCCCGGGACCGTTAATTCACCCCTCCACTTT
-	-	TRBV18	TRBJ1-1	CASSPRGKNTEAFF	TGTGCCAGCTCACCGCGAGGGAAGAACACTGAAGCTTTCTTT
-	TRBD1	TRBV6-8	TRBJ1-4	CASSYSDRGREKLFF	TGTGCCAGCAGTTACTCGGACAGGGGGAGAGAAAAACTGTTTTTT
-	TRBD2	TRBV28	TRBJ2-2	CASGIAGGTGELFF	TGTGCCAGCGGGATAGCGGGAGGGACCGGGGAGCTGTTTTTT
-	-	TRBV19	TRBJ2-2	CASSTAQFGELFF	TGTGCCAGTTCCACCGCCCAGTTCGGGGAGCTGTTTTTT
-	-	TRBV30	TRBJ1-2	CAWSTEDGYTF	TGTGCCTGGAGTACCGAGGATGGCTACACCTTC
-	-	TRBV14	TRBJ2-7	CASSQGSYYEQYF	TGTGCCAGCAGCCAGGGCTCCTACTACGAGCAGTACTTC
-	TRBD1	TRBV7-6	TRBJ1-2	CASTPGQGAWGGYTF	TGTGCCAGCACTCCGGGACAGGGGGCATGGGGCGGCTACACCTTC
few	-	TRBV6-8	TRBJ2-7	CASSYSTLRDEQYF	TGTGCCAGCAGTTACTCGACACTCCGCGACGAGCAGTACTTC
-	-	TRBV19	TRBJ1-4	CASSIATPTNEKLFF	TGTGCCAGTAGTATAGCAACACCAACTAATGAAAAACTGTTTTTT
-	-	TRBV5-1	TRBJ2-1	CASSSGELSYNEQFF	TGCGCCAGCAGCTCAGGGGAACTCTCCTACAATGAGCAGTTCTTC
-	-	TRBV6-8	TRBJ2-7	CASRESGHSYEQYF	TGTGCCAGCCGAGAGTCGGGACATAGCTACGAGCAGTACTTC
-	-	TRBV23-1	TRBJ2-3	CASRTGTGLTDTQYF	TGCGCCAGCAGGACCGGGACGGGTCTCACAGATACGCAGTATTTT